These 32 T cell receptor beta chains came from one sample sequenced in a study of T cell responses to AZD1222 COVID-19 vaccine. Generated by immunoSEQ multiplex PCR, the TCRdb table keeps only in-frame clones and is missing some. Of 150,000 or so clones detected, about nine tenths appear once; the ten largest clones hold over 1.5%. The sample was peripheral blood, taken on day 0 of AZD1222 vaccination. The source is an adult in good health.

This clone was seen once. The rearrangement uses TRBV18 and TRBJ2-3; no definite D call. Germline CDR1 reads KGHSH; CDR2 reads LQKENI. The CDR3 length is 15 residues. Trimming cost V 3 bases and J 1 base, with 11 bases left between them. In DNA, the CDR3 is TGTGCCAGCTCACCCAGGACCACCCGCACAGATACGCAGTATTTT. The encoded protein is CASSPRTTRTDTQYF. The full variable domain, its missing parts supplied by reference TRBV18 and TRBJ2-3, is NAGVMQNPRHLVRRRGQEARLRCSPMKGHSHVYWYRQLPEEGLKFMVYLQKENIIDESGMPKERFSAEFPKEGPSILRIQQVVRGDSAAYFCASSPRTTRTDTQYFGPGTRLTVL.

CDR3 coding DNA: TGCAGCGTTGAAACACGGGGGACCTCTGGAAACACCATATATTTT. It yields the protein CSVETRGTSGNTIYF. This sequence joins TRBV29-1 and TRBJ1-3; D may be TRBD1 (5 bases). CDR3 length equals 15 residues. V dropped 2 bases and J dropped 0 bases, with 11 bases sitting between them. CDR1 and CDR2 (germline): SQVTM, ANQGSEA.

The rearrangement links TRBV12-3 or TRBV12-4 to TRBJ2-3; D gene ambiguous. There are 12 residues in the CDR3. V dropped 2 bases and J dropped 2 bases, with 2 bases sitting between them. In nucleotides, the CDR3 is TGTGCCAGCAGTTTAATCACAGATACGCAGTATTTT. Translating it yields CASSLITDTQYF.

The chain employs TRBV24-1 and TRBJ1-2, with D maybe TRBD1 (6 bases). This CDR3 has 11 amino acids. Germline V gives CDR1 KGHDR, CDR2 SFDVKD. V shed 10 bases and J shed 6 bases, with 11 bases lying between them. CDR3 amino acids: CATGGGNGYTF. The DNA for the CDR3 is TGTGCCACAGGGGGGGGCAATGGCTACACCTTC.

For the CDR3, the DNA is TGCAGCGTACGGCTGACGTTCACCTACGAGCAGTACTTC. This encodes CSVRLTFTYEQYF. The chain uses TRBV29-1 and TRBJ2-7; unclear D gene. Trimming stripped 6 bases from V and 2 bases from J, with 14 bases between. The CDR3 has 13 residues. The germline V gene encodes CDR1 SQVTM and CDR2 ANQGSEA.

The CDR3 DNA reads TGTGCCAGCAGTCCACGGACAGGTCTTGGCGGCAATCAGCCCCAGCATTTT. The encoded protein is CASSPRTGLGGNQPQHF. The V call is TRBV27, the J call TRBJ1-5; 7 bases are shared with TRBD1. Germline assignment: CDR1 MNHEY and CDR2 SMNVEV (reference sequence). The CDR3 is made up of 17 amino acids. V lost 5 bases to trimming and J lost 2 bases; unmatched junction nucleotides: 12.

This clone was observed once. This sequence joins TRBV5-1 and TRBJ2-3, with D uncertain. Trimming cost V 3 bases and J 13 bases, with 12 bases left between them. Germline V lookup: CDR1 SGHRS, CDR2 YFSETQ. CDR3 length equals 11 residues. For the CDR3, the DNA is TGCGCCAGCAGCTCAGAGGTCGTTGAGTATTTT. It is translated as CASSSEVVEYF.

V usage is TRBV27 and J usage is TRBJ1-1; 11 nucleotides match TRBD1. This CDR3 contains 15 residues. Germline assignment: CDR1 MNHEY and CDR2 SMNVEV (reference sequence). Germline trimming cut 5 bases from V and 5 bases from J; bases unmatched to any gene: 7. CDR3 nucleotide sequence: TGTGCCAGCAGTCTCGGGACAGGGGGGTATACTGAAGCTTTCTTT. Translation gives CASSLGTGGYTEAFF.

The CDR3 spells CASSPGVTGELFF. As DNA, the CDR3 is TGTGCCAGCAGCCCAGGGGTGACCGGGGAGCTGTTTTTT. V gene TRBV3-1 (or the pseudogene TRBV3-2) combines with J gene TRBJ2-2; tentative D call: TRBD1 (6 bases). The ends were cut back, 4 bases at V and 5 bases at J, with 8 bases in the middle. Germline CDR1 LGHDT, CDR2 YNNKEL (reference sequence). The CDR3 consists of 13 residues.

V is TRBV6-5 and J is TRBJ2-7, with D hard to call. This CDR3 region has 15 residues. The germline CDR1 and CDR2 sequences are MNHEY and SVGAGI. Trimming removed 5 bases at V and 4 bases at J, with 18 bases between. The DNA of the CDR3 is TGTGCCAGCAGTCCCGGCCTGGAGCTTCCGTACGAGCAGTACTTC. Translated: CASSPGLELPYEQYF.

The chain is built from TRBV6-5 and TRBJ2-7; D perhaps matches TRBD2 (5 bases). Trimming removed 6 bases from V and 3 bases from J, with 6 bases in between. Germline values: CDR1 MNHEY, CDR2 SVGAGI. The CDR3 contains 11 residues. The CDR3 loop reads CASRRDYEQYF. CDR3 sequence (DNA): TGTGCCAGCAGACGGGACTACGAGCAGTACTTC.

This sequence joins TRBV11-2 and TRBJ1-1; D unclear. Trimming stripped 4 bases from V and 1 base from J, with 7 bases between. CDR1 and CDR2 from the germline V gene are SGHAT and FQNNGV. This CDR3 contains 13 residues. The CDR3 loop is CASSSTANTEAFF. The CDR3 region has the DNA TGTGCCAGCAGCTCAACCGCGAACACTGAAGCTTTCTTT. Combining the CDR3 with reference TRBV11-2 and TRBJ1-1 gives the whole variable domain EAGVAQSPRYKIIEKRQSVAFWCNPISGHATLYWYQQILGQGPKLLIQFQNNGVVDDSQLPKDRFSAERLKGVDSTLKIQPAKLEDSAVYLCASSSTANTEAFFGQGTRLTVV.

The rearrangement uses TRBV5-8 and TRBJ1-3; D remains unclear. Germline V gene sequence: CDR1 SGHTS, CDR2 YDEGEE. The CDR3 has 15 residues. Trimming pared 2 bases from V and 0 bases from J, leaving 9 bases between. In DNA, the CDR3 is TGTGCCAGCAGCTTAGGCGGGATCTCTGGAAACACCATATATTTT. This encodes CASSLGGISGNTIYF.

V gene TRBV10-3 combines with J gene TRBJ1-2; maybe TRBD1 (5 bases). V lost 1 base and J lost 8, with 11 bases in between. Germline V lookup: CDR1 ENHRY, CDR2 SYGVKD. This CDR3 has 13 residues. CDR3 in DNA: TGTGCCATCAGTGAGTTCGTTAGGGACGGCTACACCTTC. It codes for CAISEFVRDGYTF.

The V call is TRBV10-3, the J call TRBJ1-6, with D perhaps TRBD1 (5 bases). Per germline, CDR1 ENHRY and CDR2 SYGVKD. V gave up 3 bases and J gave up 7 bases, with 7 bases separating them. CDR3 length: 13 amino acids. CDR3 loop: CAISEQENSPLHF. The CDR3 DNA reads as TGTGCCATCAGTGAACAGGAGAATTCACCCCTCCACTTT.

This clone was seen more than once but under ten times. The V and J genes are TRBV3-1 (or the pseudogene TRBV3-2) and TRBJ2-7; 10 nucleotides match TRBD2. The CDR3 has 19 amino acids. Germline CDR1 reads LGHDT; CDR2 reads YNNKEL (reference sequence). V shed 2 bases, J shed 5 bases, and the junction held 18 bases outside the gene matches. The CDR3 nucleotides are TGTGCCAGCAGCCAACCTTGGCCCCCCTCTAGCGGGAGTCTCGACGAGCAGTACTTC. This codes for CASSQPWPPSSGSLDEQYF.

J is TRBJ1-1 and V is TRBV28; 9 bases fit TRBD1. Germline CDR1 is MDHEN and CDR2 is SYDVKM. The J segment lost 5 bases and the V segment lost 6 bases, leaving 10 bases of the junction unmatched. The CDR3 spans 15 residues. CDR3 region: CASSSEGQGKTEAFF. The CDR3 DNA is TGTGCCAGCAGCTCAGAAGGACAGGGGAAGACTGAAGCTTTCTTT.

The chain joins TRBV5-1 to TRBJ1-2, with a tentative D call TRBD1 (5 bases). V dropped 0 bases and J dropped 5 bases, with 11 bases sitting between them. In germline, CDR1 is SGHRS, CDR2 YFSETQ. CDR3 size: 14 residues. The DNA for the CDR3 is TGCGCCAGCAGCTTGGCCCCAGGGTTGTATGGCTACACCTTC. This translates into CASSLAPGLYGYTF.

The chain is built from TRBV18 and TRBJ1-2; D is undetermined. V dropped 3 bases and J dropped 10 bases, with 18 bases sitting between them. The CDR3 sequence is 14 residues long. Germline loops: CDR1 KGHSH, CDR2 LQKENI. The CDR3: CASSPPVAKSDYTF. CDR3 bases: TGTGCCAGCTCACCTCCGGTCGCTAAGAGTGACTACACCTTC.

The chain carries TRBV13 and TRBJ1-4; D remains ambiguous. The CDR3 loop spans 12 amino acids. Germline V CDR1 and CDR2: PRHDT, FYEKMQ (reference sequence). Trimming stripped 3 bases from V and 13 bases from J, with 12 bases between. The CDR3, as DNA: TGTGCCAGCAGCTTCTTCGCCGAGACACTGTTTTTT. Its protein is CASSFFAETLFF.

The genes are TRBV5-1 and TRBJ2-3, with 10 bases lining up with TRBD2. This CDR3 is built from 16 residues. V lost 0 bases and J lost 1; bases outside the gene matches: 2. The germline gives CDR1 SGHRS, CDR2 YFSETQ. The CDR3 is CASSLAGLAGTDTQYF. The DNA of the CDR3 is TGCGCCAGCAGCTTGGCCGGACTAGCGGGCACAGATACGCAGTATTTT.

This chain connects TRBV5-6 to TRBJ1-1; D might be TRBD1 (5 bases). The V and J ends lost 2 bases and 4 bases respectively, with 18 bases between them. Germline CDR1 and CDR2: SGHDT and YYEEEE. The CDR3 length is 16 residues. For the CDR3, the DNA is TGTGCCAGCAGCTTCTTGGTCCGGGGGGGAGGCACTGAAGCTTTCTTT. It codes for CASSFLVRGGGTEAFF.

The chain employs TRBV14 and TRBJ1-1; D is undetermined. Germline CDR1 is SGHDN and CDR2 is FVKESK. The CDR3 spans 15 residues. Trimming took off 4 bases at V and 1 base at J, with 13 bases between the two ends. DNA of the CDR3: TGTGCCAGCAGCCTACTCCTTCACCCGAACACTGAAGCTTTCTTT. This sequence encodes CASSLLLHPNTEAFF.

The J gene is TRBJ2-3, the V gene TRBV6-5, with 7 nucleotides matching TRBD2. This CDR3 has 14 amino acids. The germline V gene has CDR1 MNHEY and CDR2 SVGAGI. V lost 5 bases to trimming and J lost 1 base; unmatched junction nucleotides: 3. The CDR3 sequence: CASSLAVRTDTQYF. CDR3 DNA sequence: TGTGCCAGCAGTCTAGCGGTTCGCACAGATACGCAGTATTTT.

The chain couples TRBV5-6 to TRBJ1-3; D not resolved. Germline-derived CDR1 and CDR2 are SGHDT and YYEEEE. V lost 4 bases and J lost 2, with 10 bases in between. The CDR3 is 14 amino acids. The CDR3 is CASSERSTGNTIYF. The CDR3 nucleotides are TGTGCCAGCAGCGAGCGATCTACTGGAAACACCATATATTTT.

The rearrangement uses TRBV27 and TRBJ2-3; perhaps D is TRBD1 or TRBD2 (5 bases each). Germline V gene data show CDR1 as MNHEY and CDR2 as SMNVEV (reference sequence). There are 14 residues in the CDR3. V was pared by 5 bases and J by 2 bases, with 11 bases between. In nucleotides, the CDR3 is TGTGCCAGCAGTCTACGGGGCCACACAGATACGCAGTATTTT. The encoded protein is CASSLRGHTDTQYF.

V and J are TRBV10-2 and TRBJ2-1; TRBD2 aligns across 8 bases. V dropped 4 bases and J dropped 5; count of bases not matched to a gene: 13. Germline-derived CDR1 and CDR2 are WSHSY and SAAADI. The CDR3 is 17 amino acids. This CDR3 reads CASSGLAFRSDNNEQFF. Written as DNA, the CDR3 is TGCGCCAGCAGTGGACTAGCGTTCAGAAGTGACAACAATGAGCAGTTCTTC.

This chain connects TRBV5-6 to TRBJ2-2, with 9 bases identical to TRBD1. Germline-derived CDR1 and CDR2 are SGHDT and YYEEEE. V was pared by 4 bases and J by 4 bases, with 8 bases of the junction left unmatched. The CDR3 covers 16 residues. The CDR3 here is CASSLGQGWVTGELFF. The CDR3 bases are TGTGCCAGCAGCCTGGGACAGGGTTGGGTCACCGGGGAGCTGTTTTTT.

V gene TRBV12-5 combines with J gene TRBJ2-2; no clear D gene. The CDR3 sequence is 13 residues long. With 0 bases removed from V and 9 bases from J, the gap between germline ends came to 8 bases. Germline V gives CDR1 LGHNT, CDR2 FRNRAP. The CDR3 DNA follows: TGTGCTAGTGGTTTGGTAAGGTTCCGGGAGCTGTTTTTT. It yields the protein CASGLVRFRELFF.

The CDR3 DNA reads as TGTGCCAGCAGCCACCCAGGGAACTATGGCTACACCTTC. It translates to CASSHPGNYGYTF. The genes are TRBV7-8 and TRBJ1-2; weak D call: TRBD1 (5 bases). V was clipped by 5 bases and J by 2 bases, with 9 bases between them. The V gene's germline CDR1 is SGHVS and CDR2 FQNEAQ. The CDR3 consists of 13 residues.

This clone has only a few counts. The genes are TRBV29-1 and TRBJ1-2, with 8 bases identical to TRBD1. From germline, CDR1 is SQVTM and CDR2 ANQGSEA. V gave up 7 bases and J gave up 4 bases; unmatched junction bases: 8. The CDR3 is 13 residues long. The CDR3 here is CSAPQGGSYGYTF. CDR3 in DNA: TGCAGCGCCCCACAGGGGGGTAGCTATGGCTACACCTTC.

The rearrangement joins TRBV3-1 (or the pseudogene TRBV3-2) to TRBJ2-1; D ambiguous. The CDR3 consists of 14 residues. Germline values: CDR1 LGHDT, CDR2 YNNKEL (reference sequence). Trimming took off 8 bases at V and 1 base at J, with 12 bases between the two ends. The CDR3 sequence is CASSWDASYNEQFF. As DNA, the CDR3 is TGTGCCAGCTCCTGGGATGCTTCCTACAATGAGCAGTTCTTC.